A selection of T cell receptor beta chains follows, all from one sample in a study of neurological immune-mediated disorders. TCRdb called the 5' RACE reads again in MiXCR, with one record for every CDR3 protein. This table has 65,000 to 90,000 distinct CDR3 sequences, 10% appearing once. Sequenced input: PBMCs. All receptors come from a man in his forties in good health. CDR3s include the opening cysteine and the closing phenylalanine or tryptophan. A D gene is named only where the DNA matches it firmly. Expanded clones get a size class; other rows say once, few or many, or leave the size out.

CDR3: CSARGGSITYEQYF
DNA: TGCAGTGCTAGAGGGGGTAGCATAACCTACGAGCAGTACTTC
V: TRBV20-1
size: many
D: -
J: TRBJ2-7

CDR3: CASSPAAGTSGSKYF
DNA: TGTGCCAGCAGCCCCGCCGCCGGGACTAGCGGGAGTAAATACTTC
V: TRBV3-1
size: many
D: TRBD2
J: TRBJ2-7

CDR3: CATSDYLAGEQFF
DNA: TGTGCCACCAGTGATTACCTAGCCGGTGAGCAGTTCTTC
V: TRBV24-1
size: many
D: -
J: TRBJ2-1

CDR3: CSARPRGQETQYF
DNA: TGCAGTGCTAGACCCCGGGGCCAAGAGACCCAGTACTTC
V: TRBV20-1
size: many
D: -
J: TRBJ2-5

CDR3: CATSTGSRDIRYGYTF
DNA: TGTGCCACCAGCACAGGATCCCGGGACATCCGGTATGGCTACACCTTC
V: TRBV15
size: many
D: -
J: TRBJ1-2

CDR3: CASALGRGLEQYF
DNA: TGTGCCAGCGCCCTTGGAAGGGGGCTCGAGCAGTACTTC
V: TRBV6-1
size: many
D: TRBD1
J: TRBJ2-7

CDR3: CASSEDRLNTEAFF
DNA: TGTGCCAGCAGTGAGGACAGATTGAACACTGAAGCTTTCTTT
V: TRBV2
size: many
D: -
J: TRBJ1-1

CDR3: CSAGGGPYEQYF
DNA: TGCAGCGCAGGCGGAGGGCCCTACGAGCAGTACTTC
V: TRBV29-1
size: many
D: -
J: TRBJ2-7

CDR3: CASSFRDRGGNEQFF
DNA: TGTGCCAGCAGTTTTCGGGACAGGGGGGGCAATGAGCAGTTCTTC
V: TRBV12-3/TRBV12-4
size: -
D: TRBD1
J: TRBJ2-1

CDR3: CASSRTSNYGYTF
DNA: TGTGCCAGCAGCAGGACTTCTAACTATGGCTACACCTTC
V: TRBV11-2
size: many
D: -
J: TRBJ1-2

CDR3: CDSSPPASYEQYF
DNA: TGTGACAGCAGCCCCCCCGCCAGTTACGAGCAGTACTTC
V: TRBV6-6
size: -
D: -
J: TRBJ2-7

CDR3: CASSQGGTNARNYGYTF
DNA: TGTGCCAGCAGCCAAGGTGGTACGAACGCACGAAACTATGGCTACACCTTC
V: TRBV3-1
size: many
D: -
J: TRBJ1-2

CDR3: CASSLHKENTEAFF
DNA: TGTGCCAGCAGCTTACATAAGGAGAACACTGAAGCTTTCTTT
V: TRBV7-9
size: many
D: -
J: TRBJ1-1

CDR3: CASSPQGYNSPLHF
DNA: TGTGCCAGCTCACCTCAGGGTTATAATTCACCCCTCCACTTT
V: TRBV18
size: many
D: -
J: TRBJ1-6

CDR3: CASSSAGPDWDLYEQYF
DNA: TGCGCCAGCAGCTCGGCGGGGCCTGACTGGGACCTCTACGAGCAGTACTTC
V: TRBV5-1
size: many
D: -
J: TRBJ2-7

CDR3: CASSLARGAYNEQFF
DNA: TGTGCCAGCAGCTTGGCCAGGGGGGCCTACAATGAGCAGTTCTTC
V: TRBV7-2
size: many
D: -
J: TRBJ2-1

CDR3: CASSSNTGEQFF
DNA: TGTGCCAGCAGTTCCAATACCGGGGAGCAGTTTTTT
V: TRBV12-3/TRBV12-4
size: -
D: -
J: TRBJ2-2

CDR3: CASSSIRDRVHEQYF
DNA: TGTGCCAGCAGTTCCATAAGGGACAGGGTCCACGAGCAGTACTTC
V: TRBV27
size: many
D: TRBD1
J: TRBJ2-7

CDR3: CASSPNGQGSLNYGYTF
DNA: TGTGCCAGCTCACCAAACGGACAGGGGAGCCTCAACTATGGCTACACCTTC
V: TRBV18
size: -
D: TRBD1
J: TRBJ1-2

CDR3: CATSNGAGGRQETQYF
DNA: TGTGCCACCAGCAACGGGGCAGGGGGCCGCCAAGAGACCCAGTACTTC
V: TRBV24-1
size: few
D: TRBD1
J: TRBJ2-5

CDR3: CASRLQGQSYEQYF
DNA: TGTGCCAGCAGGCTACAGGGACAGAGCTACGAGCAGTACTTC
V: TRBV6-5
size: many
D: TRBD1
J: TRBJ2-7

CDR3: CAGSRGTNEKLFF
DNA: TGTGCCGGATCCAGGGGAACTAATGAAAAACTGTTTTTT
V: TRBV21-1
size: many
D: -
J: TRBJ1-4